Below are 26 T cell receptor beta chains sequenced from a single sample in a study of blood T cells in healthy people across ages. A second PCR, run for roughly 7 to 12 cycles, used a sample-barcoded 5' primer plus a J-beta primer mix. TCRdb reprocessed the 5' RACE reads with MiXCR, giving one entry per CDR3 protein. Found here are some 370,000 distinct CDR3 sequences, roughly half of them singletons; the top ten hold under 65%. Input material: blood. The receptor set was obtained from a man in his sixties in good health.

The chain employs TRBV20-1 and TRBJ2-5; D is unclear. The closer fit of TRBJ2-7 to the DNA end suggests the J call may be wrong. Per germline, CDR1 DFQATT and CDR2 SNEGSKA (reference sequence). This CDR3 spans 14 amino acids. Here the CDR3 DNA reads TGCAGTGCTCGGTTTTTGTCTAGTCCCTACGAGCAGTACTTC. This translates into CSARFLSSPYEQYF.

The V call is TRBV11-2, the J call TRBJ2-1; 14 nucleotides align to TRBD2. CDR1 and CDR2 (germline): SGHAT, FQNNGV. This CDR3 comprises 17 residues. The V and J ends lost 1 base and 10 bases, in that order; junction bases with no gene match: 9. This chain's CDR3 is CASSLVGGLAGVGEQFF. For the CDR3, the DNA is TGTGCCAGCAGCTTAGTAGGGGGACTAGCGGGAGTTGGCGAGCAGTTCTTC.

This clonotype was counted at least ten times. This chain joins TRBV29-1 and TRBJ2-5; a weak D match, TRBD2 (5 bases). Per germline, CDR1 SQVTM and CDR2 ANQGSEA. The CDR3 consists of 15 residues. V dropped 6 bases and J dropped 5 bases, with 22 bases sitting between them. The CDR3 bases are TGCAGCGTCCCAAGCCCCACGGGAACTTGGGAGACCCAGTACTTC. Its protein product is CSVPSPTGTWETQYF.

This clonotype was seen many times. The chain recombines TRBV29-1 with TRBJ2-7, with D perhaps TRBD2 (6 bases). CDR1 SQVTM and CDR2 ANQGSEA come from the germline V gene. This CDR3 is built from 15 residues. The V and J ends lost 1 base and 1 base respectively, with 14 bases between them. The CDR3 DNA is TGCAGCGTTGAAGGGGGCAGCGGAGGGTCCTACGAGCAGTACTTC. Encoded protein: CSVEGGSGGSYEQYF.

The chain is built from TRBV4-3 and TRBJ1-2; D remains ambiguous. The V end was cut by 4 bases, the J end by 8 bases, with 14 bases between. CDR3 length: 13 residues. The germline gives CDR1 LGHNA, CDR2 YSLEER. The CDR3 sequence: CASSPWTDQGYTF. CDR3 bases: TGCGCCAGCAGCCCCTGGACGGATCAGGGCTACACCTTC.

The CDR3 DNA is TGTGCCAGCAGCTTAGCCGACCTAGCCGACCGGCGAGAGACCCAGTACTTC. It codes for CASSLADLADRRETQYF. This chain uses TRBV7-2 with TRBJ2-5, with D possibly being TRBD2 (5 bases). Trimming left V 0 bases short and J 4 bases short, with 18 bases between. This CDR3 is built from 17 residues. Germline assignment: CDR1 SGHTA and CDR2 FQGNSA.

The chain's CDR3 is CSAEGLAGGRAKNIQYF. CDR3 nucleotides: TGCAGTGCGGAGGGACTAGCGGGAGGGCGGGCCAAAAACATTCAGTACTTC. The chain uses TRBV20-1 and TRBJ2-4; 16 bases map to TRBD2. V dropped 6 bases and J dropped 1; count of bases not matched to a gene: 6. Germline CDR1 reads DFQATT; CDR2 reads SNEGSKA (reference sequence). CDR3 length: 17 residues.

Comment on this clonotype: A much larger clone lies one base from this, so it may be a read error. The chain uses TRBV25-1 and TRBJ1-2, with 8 bases that match TRBD1. With V trimmed by 4 bases and J by 4 bases, 11 bases remained unmatched. The germline gives CDR1 MGHDK, CDR2 SYGVNS. This CDR3 contains 16 residues. This chain's CDR3 is CASSGYGRQGAYGYTF. DNA of the CDR3: TGTGCCAGCAGTGGATATGGGCGGCAGGGGGCCTATGGCTACACCTTC.

CDR3 sequence (DNA): TGTGCCAGCAGTGAAGCGAAGGGAGGGGGCTGGAACATTCAGTACTTC. This gives the protein CASSEAKGGGWNIQYF. The gene calls are TRBV2 and TRBJ2-4; D could derive from TRBD1 or TRBD2 (7 bases each). CDR3 length: 16 residues. CDR1 is SNHLY, CDR2 FYNNEI, per germline. Trimming stripped 0 bases from V and 7 bases from J, with 16 bases between.

Turning to this clonotype: A read error may produce the germline difference seen at one junction end. The chain links TRBV7-2 to TRBJ2-1; 7 bases line up with TRBD2. The CDR3 extends over 14 amino acids. CDR1 and CDR2 (germline): SGHTA, FQGNSA. This CDR3 is CASNLAGSYNEQFF. The CDR3 DNA is TGTGCCAGCAACTTAGCGGGTTCGTACAATGAGCAGTTCTTC.

This clonotype was detected once. The gene calls are TRBV10-3 and TRBJ1-4; D gene ambiguous. There are 15 residues in the CDR3. Trimming cost V 0 bases and J 0 bases, with 5 bases left between them. The germline V gene encodes CDR1 ENHRY and CDR2 SYGVKD. This CDR3 reads CAISESGATNEKLFF. The CDR3 region has the DNA TGTGCCATCAGTGAGTCCGGTGCAACTAATGAAAAACTGTTTTTT.

The chain carries TRBV5-1 and TRBJ2-7; D unclear. Germline CDR1 is SGHRS and CDR2 is YFSETQ. The CDR3 extends over 14 amino acids. Trimming removed 0 bases at V and 3 bases at J, with 10 bases between. CDR3 amino acids: CASSLGLGNYEQYF. The DNA for the CDR3 is TGCGCCAGCAGCTTGGGTCTTGGGAACTACGAGCAGTACTTC.

This clonotype was recorded at least ten times. V gene TRBV9 combines with J gene TRBJ2-2; 10 bases line up with TRBD2. Germline assignment: CDR1 SGDLS and CDR2 YYNGEE. The V segment lost 0 bases and the J segment 7 bases; nucleotides outside the gene matches: 9. There are 17 residues in the CDR3. The CDR3 loop is CASSVEEAGGPSGELFF. CDR3 DNA sequence: TGTGCCAGCAGCGTAGAGGAAGCGGGAGGGCCTAGCGGGGAGCTGTTTTTT.

The chain couples TRBV5-1 to TRBJ2-7; D is perhaps TRBD2 (6 bases). CDR1 is SGHRS, CDR2 YFSETQ, per germline. The CDR3 is 13 residues long. V shed 4 bases and J shed 2 bases, with 10 bases lying between them. The CDR3: CASSHGSAYEQYF. CDR3 coding DNA: TGCGCCAGCAGCCACGGGAGTGCCTACGAGCAGTACTTC.

The chain has TRBV18 and TRBJ2-3, with D perhaps TRBD1 (6 bases). CDR3 length equals 13 residues. V was shortened by 3 bases and J by 6 bases, with 10 bases between the two germline ends. Germline CDR1 KGHSH, CDR2 LQKENI. The CDR3, as DNA: TGTGCCAGCTCACCCCAGGGGTTGGATACGCAGTATTTT. It encodes CASSPQGLDTQYF.

This clonotype was recorded a few times. The rearrangement links TRBV3-1 to TRBJ2-1; 8 bases align to TRBD2. There are 16 residues in the CDR3. From germline, CDR1 is LGHDT and CDR2 YNNKEL (reference sequence). After removal of 4 bases from V and 0 bases from J, the junction contained 5 bases not matched to a gene. The CDR3 DNA follows: TGTGCCAGCAGCCCAAGCGGGGGCGGCTCCTACAATGAGCAGTTCTTC. It codes for CASSPSGGGSYNEQFF.

This clonotype was picked up many times. Here the CDR3 reads CASKIPGGVGYEQYF. The DNA of the CDR3 is TGTGCCAGCAAAATCCCGGGGGGGGTTGGTTACGAGCAGTACTTC. This chain uses TRBV28 with TRBJ2-7, with TRBD2 matching over 8 bases. CDR1 is MDHEN, CDR2 SYDVKM, per germline. The CDR3 contains 15 residues. V lost 7 bases to trimming and J lost 4 bases; unmatched junction nucleotides: 12.

This clonotype was counted a few times. V is TRBV14 and J is TRBJ2-3; D unresolved. This CDR3 is 13 amino acids long. Germline CDR1 SGHDN, CDR2 FVKESK. Trimming cost V 5 bases and J 3 bases, with 9 bases left between them. The CDR3 nucleotides are TGTGCCAGCAGCGACCGCGTGACAGATACGCAGTATTTT. Amino acids: CASSDRVTDTQYF.

Concerning this clonotype itself: With a much larger clone just one base away, this may be a read error. The chain employs TRBV12-3 or TRBV12-4 and TRBJ1-2; 7 nucleotides match TRBD1. Trimming cost V 8 bases and J 7 bases; bases outside gene matches: 13. The CDR3 extends over 14 amino acids. This CDR3 is CASAPKDRRSGYTF. The CDR3 DNA sequence: TGTGCCAGCGCCCCCAAGGACAGGAGGAGTGGCTACACCTTC.

This clonotype has only a few counts. This sequence joins TRBV7-3 and TRBJ2-3; 8 bases fit TRBD2. The J segment lost 0 bases and the V segment lost 4 bases, leaving 3 bases of the junction unmatched. The CDR3 consists of 15 residues. The germline V gene has CDR1 SGHTA and CDR2 FQGTGA. The CDR3 region has the DNA TGTGCCAGCAGCTCCGGCGGGAGGAGCACAGATACGCAGTATTTT. This codes for CASSSGGRSTDTQYF.

CDR3 coding DNA: TGCAGTGCTAAATCCCTAGCGTATTACAATGAGCAGTTCTTC. Translation gives CSAKSLAYYNEQFF. The chain couples TRBV20-1 to TRBJ2-1; perhaps TRBD2 as D (6 bases). V gave up 4 bases and J gave up 4 bases, with 14 bases separating them. This CDR3 has 14 residues. Per germline, CDR1 DFQATT and CDR2 SNEGSKA (reference sequence).

This clonotype was seen more than once but under ten times. The chain uses TRBV4-2 and TRBJ2-7; 10 bases line up with TRBD2. This CDR3 region has 15 residues. CDR1 and CDR2 from the germline V gene are LGHNA and YNFKEQ. V dropped 2 bases and J dropped 3; count of bases not matched to a gene: 4. The CDR3: CASSQLSGGRYEQYF. The CDR3 nucleotides are TGTGCCAGCAGCCAACTTAGCGGGGGGCGCTACGAGCAGTACTTC.

This clonotype was seen more than once but under ten times. CDR3 amino acids: CSAENRESTYEQYF. Here the CDR3 DNA reads TGCAGTGCTGAAAACCGGGAATCCACCTACGAGCAGTACTTC. J is TRBJ2-7 and V is TRBV20-1; tentatively, D is TRBD2 (5 bases). Per the germline V gene, CDR1 is DFQATT and CDR2 is SNEGSKA (reference sequence). The CDR3 loop spans 14 amino acids. V was clipped by 5 bases and J by 2 bases, with 16 bases between them.

There are a few counts of this clonotype. The chain combines TRBV7-3 with TRBJ2-3, with 7 bases aligning to TRBD2. With V trimmed by 0 bases and J by 0 bases, 12 bases remained unmatched. CDR1 and CDR2 from the germline V gene are SGHTA and FQGTGA. The length of the CDR3 is 19 residues. CDR3 protein: CASSLTRVGGTASTDTQYF. CDR3 coding DNA: TGTGCCAGCAGCTTAACCCGTGTCGGGGGGACTGCTAGCACAGATACGCAGTATTTT.

The chain couples TRBV7-2 to TRBJ2-3; 11 nucleotides align to TRBD2. There are 16 residues in the CDR3. Germline CDR1 SGHTA, CDR2 FQGNSA. The trim removed 3 bases at V and 6 bases at J, leaving 8 bases unmatched. CDR3 coding DNA: TGTGCCAGCAGCTTTAGCGGGAGGGCCGTCGGGGATACGCAGTATTTT. Protein product: CASSFSGRAVGDTQYF.

The genes are TRBV7-8 and TRBJ2-3; D not certain. Germline lookup yields CDR1 SGHVS and CDR2 FQNEAQ. Trimming stripped 2 bases from V and 1 base from J, with 10 bases between. The CDR3 consists of 15 residues. The CDR3 loop is CASSLNQVGTDTQYF. CDR3 sequence (DNA): TGTGCCAGCAGCTTAAATCAGGTGGGCACAGATACGCAGTATTTT.